Listed here is a single T cell receptor (beta chain). The sample originates from a study of blood T cell repertoires in COVID-19. Study-level background: From the United States, Italy and Spain came samples of acute and convalescent COVID-19.

CDR1 is SNHLY, CDR2 FYNNEI, per germline. The ends lost 7 bases at V and 2 bases at J; junction bases unmatched: 7. The CDR3 runs 16 residues. Clones were sequenced by immunoSEQ multiplex PCR, and TCRdb holds only the in-frame ones, with some missing. Here the sample spans around 150,000 clones, around 90% being singletons. The J gene is TRBJ2-3, the V gene TRBV2, with 12 positions matching TRBD2. This clonotype was obtained from a human donor in a cohort sampled during active COVID-19. The specimen was peripheral blood. The CDR3 bases are TGTGCCAGCATGGGGACTAGCGGGTCCTACACAGATACGCAGTATTTT. It translates to CASMGTSGSYTDTQYF.